The 20 T cell receptor beta chains reported below all come from one sample, sequenced in a study of cytomegalovirus exposure and HLA in healthy donors. This PCR relied on a set of 60 Vbeta primers and 13 Jbeta primers. Assay used: immunoSEQ multiplex PCR; TCRdb lists only in-frame clones, some missing. There are 130,000 or so clones in the sample; approximately 85% occur only once, and approximately 6.4% lies in the top ten. Sequencing was performed on PBMCs. These receptors were obtained from a woman aged 30 to 39 in good health and CMV-seropositive.

V and J are TRBV28 and TRBJ1-1, with unresolved D. Germline V gives CDR1 MDHEN, CDR2 SYDVKM. V dropped 5 bases and J dropped 1 base, with 11 bases sitting between them. The CDR3 covers 14 residues. CDR3 nucleotide sequence: TGTGCCAGCAGTATACCCGCGCCGAACACTGAAGCTTTCTTT. Translated: CASSIPAPNTEAFF.

The CDR3 reads CASSDSGRGRNNEQFF. The CDR3 bases are TGTGCCAGCAGTGATAGCGGGAGGGGTAGGAACAATGAGCAGTTCTTC. V is TRBV13 and J is TRBJ2-1, with 11 bases aligning to TRBD2. The V and J ends lost 6 bases and 5 bases, in that order; junction bases with no gene match: 9. This CDR3 has 16 amino acids. CDR1 is PRHDT, CDR2 FYEKMQ, per germline (reference sequence).

This chain uses TRBV6-5 with TRBJ1-4; possibly TRBD1 for D (6 bases). The CDR3 sequence is 15 residues long. Trimming pared 5 bases from V and 7 bases from J, leaving 17 bases between. The germline gives CDR1 MNHEY, CDR2 SVGAGI. The CDR3 loop is CASSLLGGGSEKLFF. The DNA of the CDR3 is TGTGCCAGCAGTCTCCTCGGGGGCGGGAGTGAAAAACTGTTTTTT.

This clone appeared a single time. V is TRBV7-3 and J is TRBJ1-5; D gene uncertain. Germline loops: CDR1 SGHTA, CDR2 FQGTGA. V lost 5 bases and J lost 4, with 9 bases in between. CDR3 length: 13 amino acids. The DNA of the CDR3 is TGTGCCAGCAGCCAAAGAGAGAATCAGCCCCAGCATTTT. It is translated as CASSQRENQPQHF.

The CDR3 spells CASSIMTVTNYGYTF. Here the CDR3 DNA reads TGTGCCAGTAGTATTATGACAGTTACTAACTATGGCTACACCTTC. The chain is built from TRBV19 and TRBJ1-2, with TRBD1 as a possible D gene (5 bases). The CDR3 is 15 residues long. V dropped 3 bases and J dropped 0 bases, with 11 bases sitting between them. Germline V lookup: CDR1 LNHDA, CDR2 SQIVND (reference sequence).

This sequence joins TRBV2 and TRBJ2-3, with 7 bases aligning to TRBD2. J gave up 2 bases and V 9 bases, and 11 bases lay outside the gene matches. This CDR3 has 15 amino acids. Germline V gene sequence: CDR1 SNHLY, CDR2 FYNNEI. The CDR3 spells CASPPSGVITDTQYF. CDR3 coding DNA: TGTGCCAGTCCACCCAGCGGGGTAATCACAGATACGCAGTATTTT.

This clone was picked up a small number of times. Here the CDR3 reads CASRLAGGYHEQFF. CDR3 DNA sequence: TGTGCCAGCAGACTAGCGGGAGGGTACCATGAGCAGTTCTTC. The rearrangement joins TRBV28 to TRBJ2-1; 13 nucleotides line up with TRBD2. Germline V gene lookup returns CDR1 MDHEN and CDR2 SYDVKM. CDR3 size: 14 residues. V gave up 6 bases and J gave up 8 bases; unmatched junction bases: 4.

The chain is built from TRBV5-1 and TRBJ2-7; possible D gene TRBD2, 5 bases. V was clipped by 5 bases and J by 0 bases, with 9 bases between them. CDR1 is SGHRS, CDR2 YFSETQ, per germline. The CDR3 totals 13 residues. CDR3 DNA: TGCGCCAGCAGTCGGGGTAGCTCCTACGAGCAGTACTTC. Residues: CASSRGSSYEQYF.

V usage is TRBV6-5 and J usage is TRBJ1-2; D remains ambiguous. Germline V gene lookup returns CDR1 MNHEY and CDR2 SVGAGI. CDR3 length equals 13 residues. V was trimmed by 6 bases and J by 6 bases, leaving 14 bases between them. CDR3 region: CASSTGGGDGYTF. The CDR3 DNA is TGTGCCAGCAGCACCGGAGGAGGCGATGGCTACACCTTC.

This chain connects TRBV10-1 to TRBJ1-2, with 8 bases that match TRBD1. V was clipped by 2 bases and J by 0 bases; unmatched bases: 2. The CDR3 spans 15 residues. The germline CDR1 and CDR2 sequences are WNHNN and SYGVQD (reference sequence). CDR3 coding DNA: TGCGCCAGCAGTGAGGGCAGGGGGCCTAACTATGGCTACACCTTC. This translates into CASSEGRGPNYGYTF.

This sequence joins TRBV2 and TRBJ1-4; D not certain. The CDR3 runs 14 residues. Per germline, CDR1 SNHLY and CDR2 FYNNEI. The V end lost 2 bases, the J end lost 7 bases, and 11 bases lay between the germline ends. This CDR3 reads CASSEKEVSEKLFF. In DNA form, the CDR3 reads TGTGCCAGCAGTGAAAAGGAGGTGTCTGAAAAACTGTTTTTT.

Of note for this clone: One junction end disagrees with the germline gene, perhaps due to a read error. This chain uses TRBV7-3 with TRBJ2-7; 7 positions agree with TRBD2. CDR3 length: 13 residues. From germline, CDR1 is SGHTA and CDR2 FQGTGA. CDR3 region: CASSLTARDYSHF. The DNA for the CDR3 is TGTGCCAGCAGCCTCACGGCGAGGGACTACTCCCACTTC.

V gene TRBV4-1 combines with J gene TRBJ2-1, with unresolved D. CDR3 length: 13 amino acids. Germline CDR1 reads MGHRA; CDR2 reads YSYEKL. The V gene lost 1 base and the J gene lost 10 bases, with 11 bases spanning the gap. The CDR3 loop reads CASSQGITDEQFF. CDR3 nucleotides: TGCGCCAGCAGCCAAGGGATTACAGACGAGCAGTTCTTC.

The sample holds one count of this clone. At the DNA level, this CDR3 is encoded by other sequences in the same sample as well. J is TRBJ2-5 and V is TRBV5-1, with D possibly TRBD1 on 6 matching bases. V gave up 2 bases and J gave up 5 bases, with 10 bases separating them. The CDR3 totals 13 residues. Germline CDR1 reads SGHRS; CDR2 reads YFSETQ. CDR3 loop: CASSLQGGETQYF. As DNA, the CDR3 is TGCGCCAGCAGCTTACAGGGTGGCGAGACCCAGTACTTC.

CDR3 region: CASGKSGTYNEQFF. The CDR3 region has the DNA TGTGCTAGTGGTAAGAGCGGGACCTACAATGAGCAGTTCTTC. This rearrangement joins TRBV12-5 to TRBJ2-1, with 7 positions matching TRBD2. In germline, CDR1 is LGHNT, CDR2 FRNRAP. The CDR3 covers 14 residues. Trimming removed 5 bases from V and 2 bases from J; junction bases left unmatched: 3.

The DNA of the CDR3 is TGTGCCAGCAGCTTAGGGTTAGTGGGGGGTACGAGGAACGAGCAGTACTTC. Protein: CASSLGLVGGTRNEQYF. The chain links TRBV11-2 to TRBJ2-7, with D perhaps TRBD2 (6 bases). CDR3 size: 17 residues. Trimming removed 1 base at V and 5 bases at J, with 21 bases between. Per the germline V gene, CDR1 is SGHAT and CDR2 is FQNNGV.

There are a few counts of this clone. The genes are TRBV19 and TRBJ1-6; the D gene is possibly TRBD1 (5 bases). Between the trimmed V and J ends, which lost 6 bases and 4 bases, there was a span of 16 bases. CDR1 and CDR2 from the germline V gene are LNHDA and SQIVND (reference sequence). CDR3 length: 16 residues. CDR3 coding DNA: TGTGCCAGTAGATATCAAGACAGTCCTTATAATTCACCCCTCCACTTT. Its translation: CASRYQDSPYNSPLHF.

The chain is built from TRBV30 and TRBJ1-2; D is unresolved. The CDR3 consists of 11 residues. CDR1 is GTSNPN and CDR2 is SVGIG in the germline V gene (reference sequence). V gave up 1 base and J gave up 7 bases, with 7 bases separating them. CDR3 sequence: CAWSAPSGYTF. The DNA of the CDR3 is TGTGCCTGGAGTGCCCCCTCTGGCTACACCTTC.

The chain uses TRBV7-7 and TRBJ2-5, with D possibly TRBD2 on 5 matching bases. Per the germline V gene, CDR1 is SSHAT and CDR2 is FNYEAQ (reference sequence). V lost 5 bases and J lost 2, with 9 bases in between. This CDR3 contains 13 residues. The CDR3 sequence: CASSPGLQETQYF. The CDR3, as DNA: TGTGCCAGCAGCCCTGGACTGCAAGAGACCCAGTACTTC.

V is TRBV19 and J is TRBJ2-5; TRBD1 matches 7 bases. The length of the CDR3 is 14 residues. Germline V gene lookup returns CDR1 LNHDA and CDR2 SQIVND (reference sequence). Trimming removed 5 bases from V and 5 bases from J; junction bases left unmatched: 8. CDR3 loop: CASSGKGGGETQYF. CDR3 sequence (DNA): TGTGCCAGTAGTGGAAAAGGGGGCGGTGAGACCCAGTACTTC.